This T cell receptor beta chain was sequenced during a study of vaccination and CD4 T cells after COVID-19. The Oncomine TCR Beta short-read assay was what sequenced the DNA obtained from cultured CD4+ T cells. TCRdb reprocessed the PCR reads via MiXCR and lists one record per CDR3 protein. Among 20,000 or so distinct CDR3 sequences listed, around a third were seen once. The sample's treatment: approximately 9-day PBMC culture with coronavirus spike peptide pools or control peptides (ViraFEST assay). Germline V gene lookup returns CDR1 MNHEY and CDR2 SVGEGT. CDR3 length: 16 amino acids. Germline trimming cut 6 bases from V and 3 bases from J; bases unmatched to any gene: 7. Of note for this clonotype: Its antigen is unidentified.

The TCR was taken from a human donor with COVID-19. What was sequenced was cultured CD4+ T cells from blood. The gene calls are TRBV6-2 or TRBV6-3 and TRBJ1-3, with 11 positions matching TRBD1. The CDR3 DNA reads TGTGCCAGCAGACGGACAGGGGGCGAGTTTGGAAACACCATATATTTT. Translated: CASRRTGGEFGNTIYF.